Presented here are 28 T cell receptor beta chains from one specimen sequenced in a study of T cells expressing NK-cell markers. No DNA is given; TCRdb re-called the 5' RACE reads and lists each CDR3 protein once. This sample carries roughly 350,000 distinct CDR3 sequences, with roughly 5.4% going to the ten biggest clones. The source material was blood T cells: a sorted CD56 or NKG2C T cell subset, CD4+ or CD8+ T cells, or bulk PBMC T cells (not recorded which). The source of these receptors is a man aged 18-75 years in good health.

The J gene is TRBJ2-2, the V gene TRBV20-1. The germline V gene has CDR1 DFQATT and CDR2 SNEGSKA (reference sequence). This CDR3 is built from 13 residues. CDR3 sequence reads: CSAKRGWTGELFF.

The genes are TRBV12-3 or TRBV12-4 and TRBJ1-4; the TCRdb call, TRBD1, lacks DNA for checking. The length of the CDR3 is 14 residues. Here the CDR3 reads CASSRGGKGEKLFF.

V is TRBV7-2 and J is TRBJ1-1; TCRdb's D gene call, TRBD1, goes unchecked for lack of DNA. Germline CDR1 and CDR2: SGHTA and FQGNSA. The length of the CDR3 is 15 residues. This chain's CDR3 is CASSFTGGAGTEAFF.

The chain joins TRBV2 to TRBJ1-6; TCRdb's D gene call, TRBD1, goes unchecked for lack of DNA. This CDR3 contains 16 residues. Germline loops: CDR1 SNHLY, CDR2 FYNNEI. CDR3 protein: CASSERGSRVYSPLHF.

J is TRBJ1-5 and V is TRBV3-1. CDR1 and CDR2 (germline): LGHDT, YNNKEL (reference sequence). This CDR3 contains 14 residues. The CDR3 loop is CASSQLNDGQPQHF.

V is TRBV28 and J is TRBJ1-1; TCRdb outputs TRBD1, but without DNA this stays unchecked. The CDR3 contains 15 residues. Germline CDR1 MDHEN, CDR2 SYDVKM. CDR3 sequence: CASRTRDRLNTEAFF.

The chain joins TRBV20-1 to TRBJ2-3; the D call from TCRdb, TRBD2, cannot be confirmed without DNA. This CDR3 comprises 17 residues. Looked up from germline, CDR1 is DFQATT and CDR2 is SNEGSKA (reference sequence). CDR3 in amino acids: CSASDWRRGLAADTQYF.

The chain uses TRBV28 and TRBJ2-3; TCRdb proposes TRBD1, but this gene call is untestable without DNA. Per germline, CDR1 MDHEN and CDR2 SYDVKM. This CDR3 has 16 amino acids. CDR3: CASSPPLGTGTDTQYF.

The V call is TRBV7-8, the J call TRBJ1-1; TCRdb outputs TRBD1, but without DNA this stays unchecked. Germline CDR1 and CDR2: SGHVS and FQNEAQ. There are 13 residues in the CDR3. CDR3 protein: CASSPRGGAEAFF.

V usage is TRBV6-6 and J usage is TRBJ2-3; TCRdb selects TRBD2, and the lack of DNA leaves this call unchecked. Germline V gene data show CDR1 as MNHNY and CDR2 as SVGAGI (reference sequence). CDR3 length: 13 residues. CDR3 loop: CASRDRASDTQYF.

The chain is built from TRBV7-9 and TRBJ1-4; TCRdb designates TRBD1, a call that cannot be tested without DNA. The CDR3 runs 16 residues. Germline V lookup: CDR1 SEHNR, CDR2 FQNEAQ (reference sequence). The CDR3 is CASSLRDTPSGEKLFF.

The chain uses TRBV20-1 and TRBJ1-1. Per the germline V gene, CDR1 is DFQATT and CDR2 is SNEGSKA (reference sequence). The CDR3 consists of 15 residues. The CDR3 spells CSARDLGQANTEAFF.

V is TRBV29-1 and J is TRBJ1-3. There are 13 residues in the CDR3. From germline, CDR1 is SQVTM and CDR2 ANQGSEA. Here the CDR3 reads CSVGGRNGNTIYF.

V is TRBV20-1 and J is TRBJ2-1; TCRdb picks TRBD2, but there is no DNA to check that call. The germline gives CDR1 DFQATT, CDR2 SNEGSKA (reference sequence). The CDR3 loop spans 14 amino acids. The CDR3 protein is CSPRRTSGVNEQFF.

V and J are TRBV5-1 and TRBJ2-7; there is no DNA to check the TCRdb D call of TRBD1. This CDR3 has 14 residues. Germline values: CDR1 SGHRS, CDR2 YFSETQ. CDR3 sequence reads: CASSLMGQYYEQYF.

The chain has TRBV7-9 and TRBJ1-1; the D call from TCRdb, TRBD1, cannot be confirmed without DNA. The length of the CDR3 is 17 residues. Germline CDR1 and CDR2: SEHNR and FQNEAQ (reference sequence). CDR3 sequence reads: CASSSGPRSFVSTEAFF. The whole variable domain, remainder taken from reference TRBV7-9 and TRBJ1-1, is DTGVSQNPRHKITKRGQNVTFRCDPISEHNRLYWYRQTLGQGPEFLTYFQNEAQLEKSRLLSDRFSAERPKGSFSTLEIQRTEQGDSAMYLCASSSGPRSFVSTEAFFGQGTRLTVV.

This sequence joins TRBV7-6 and TRBJ1-1; the D gene TCRdb calls, TRBD1, cannot be checked with no DNA. Germline V lookup: CDR1 SGHVS, CDR2 FNYEAQ. The length of the CDR3 is 15 residues. CDR3 residues: CATSEGDLMNTEAFF. The full variable domain, in which reference TRBV7-6 and TRBJ1-1 provide the parts outside the CDR3, is GAGVSQSPRYKVTKRGQDVALRCDPISGHVSLYWYRQALGQGPEFLTYFNYEAQQDKSGLPNDRFSAERPEGSISTLTIQRTEQRDSAMYRCATSEGDLMNTEAFFGQGTRLTVV.

This rearrangement joins TRBV7-3 to TRBJ1-5; TCRdb outputs TRBD1, but without DNA this stays unchecked. The V gene's germline CDR1 is SGHTA and CDR2 FQGTGA. The CDR3 sequence is 13 residues long. CDR3 protein: CASSPGANQPQHF.

The chain carries TRBV3-1 and TRBJ2-5; no DNA is available, so the TRBD1 call from TCRdb remains unchecked. Germline V gene sequence: CDR1 LGHDT, CDR2 YNNKEL (reference sequence). This CDR3 contains 17 residues. The chain's CDR3 is CASSQRAWGGFQETQYF.

V is TRBV20-1 and J is TRBJ2-3; TCRdb calls TRBD2, which cannot be checked without DNA. The germline gives CDR1 DFQATT, CDR2 SNEGSKA (reference sequence). There are 13 residues in the CDR3. The CDR3 loop reads CSASKRGAPTQYF.

V and J are TRBV18 and TRBJ1-2; lacking DNA, the TRBD1 call made by TCRdb goes unchecked. The CDR3 length is 16 residues. CDR1 KGHSH and CDR2 LQKENI come from the germline V gene. CDR3 region: CASSPRSGGEIYGYTF.

The chain combines TRBV7-8 with TRBJ2-2; TCRdb's D call of TRBD1 is untestable without DNA. The CDR3 has 14 amino acids. Germline values: CDR1 SGHVS, CDR2 FQNEAQ. The CDR3 protein is CASKTRGGAGELFF.

The J gene is TRBJ2-7, the V gene TRBV3-1; as DNA is missing, the TRBD1 call by TCRdb cannot be tested. Germline V gene sequence: CDR1 LGHDT, CDR2 YNNKEL (reference sequence). CDR3 size: 14 residues. CDR3 sequence reads: CASSHEDRGNEQYF.

The chain has TRBV5-5 and TRBJ2-1; TCRdb's D gene call, TRBD1, goes unchecked for lack of DNA. The CDR3 runs 14 residues. The germline V gene has CDR1 SGHKS and CDR2 YYEKEE (reference sequence). This chain's CDR3 is CASSKPQGYNEQFF.

The chain uses TRBV5-1 and TRBJ1-6; with no DNA, the TCRdb D assignment of TRBD1 cannot be verified. The CDR3 sequence is 16 residues long. Per the germline V gene, CDR1 is SGHRS and CDR2 is YFSETQ. The CDR3 sequence is CASSPRGSDTDSPLHF.

The CDR3 sequence: CATTERGRVGGFGKETQYF. The chain couples TRBV28 to TRBJ2-5; TCRdb proposes TRBD2, but this gene call is untestable without DNA. CDR3 length: 19 amino acids. CDR1 MDHEN and CDR2 SYDVKM come from the germline V gene.

V usage is TRBV12-3 or TRBV12-4 and J usage is TRBJ2-1; TCRdb indicates TRBD2, and absent DNA this call remains unverified. This CDR3 is 15 amino acids long. The CDR3 protein is CASGGGKSSYNEQFF.

The chain joins TRBV5-1 to TRBJ2-5; the D call from TCRdb, TRBD1, cannot be confirmed without DNA. The germline gives CDR1 SGHRS, CDR2 YFSETQ. The CDR3 totals 16 residues. CDR3 sequence: CASSFVGYKGQETQYF.